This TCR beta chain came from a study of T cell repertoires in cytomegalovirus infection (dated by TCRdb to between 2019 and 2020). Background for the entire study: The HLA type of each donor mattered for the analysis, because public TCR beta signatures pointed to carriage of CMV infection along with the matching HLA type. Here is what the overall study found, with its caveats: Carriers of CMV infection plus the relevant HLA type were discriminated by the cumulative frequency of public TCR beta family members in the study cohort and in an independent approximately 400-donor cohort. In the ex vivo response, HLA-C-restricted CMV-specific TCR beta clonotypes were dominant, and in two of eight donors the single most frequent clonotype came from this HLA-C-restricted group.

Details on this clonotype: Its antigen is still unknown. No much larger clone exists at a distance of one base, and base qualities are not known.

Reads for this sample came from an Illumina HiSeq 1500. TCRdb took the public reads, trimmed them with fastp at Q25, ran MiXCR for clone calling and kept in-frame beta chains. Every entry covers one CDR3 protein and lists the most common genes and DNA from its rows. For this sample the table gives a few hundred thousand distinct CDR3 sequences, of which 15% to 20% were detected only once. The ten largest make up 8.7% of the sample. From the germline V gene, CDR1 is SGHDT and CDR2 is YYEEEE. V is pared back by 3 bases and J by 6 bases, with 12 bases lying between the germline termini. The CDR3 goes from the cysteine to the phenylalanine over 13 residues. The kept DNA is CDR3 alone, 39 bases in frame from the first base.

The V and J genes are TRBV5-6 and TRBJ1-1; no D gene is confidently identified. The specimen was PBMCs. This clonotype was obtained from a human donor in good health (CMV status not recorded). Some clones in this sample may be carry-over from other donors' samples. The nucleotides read TGTGCCAGCAGCTCAACATTGTCCCCTGAAGCTTTCTTT. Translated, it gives CASSSTLSPEAFF.